This T cell receptor beta chain is drawn from a study of T cell repertoires in cytomegalovirus infection. Overall study context: The authors used CMV epitopes that were HLA-C-restricted (recently identified) and HLA-B-restricted (well studied).

Trimming removed 2 bases from V and 0 bases from J, with 5 bases in between. This CDR3 is 14 amino acids long. Germline CDR1 reads MDHEN; CDR2 reads SYDVKM. On this clonotype itself: Its antigen is not identified.

TCRdb recomputed calls from the reads with MiXCR, one row per CDR3 protein. The sample holds roughly 730,000 distinct CDR3 sequences; roughly 33% are singletons and the top ten take roughly 20%. The rearrangement links TRBV28 to TRBJ1-5; D not resolved. Sequences were derived from cultured PBMCs, sampled from culture after CMV antigen stimulation. This receptor was taken from a human donor in good health (CMV status not recorded). Some clones in this sample may be carry-over from other donors' samples. CDR3: CASSLRDSNQPQHF. The CDR3 coding sequence is TGTGCCAGCAGTTTACGGGATAGCAATCAGCCCCAGCATTTT.